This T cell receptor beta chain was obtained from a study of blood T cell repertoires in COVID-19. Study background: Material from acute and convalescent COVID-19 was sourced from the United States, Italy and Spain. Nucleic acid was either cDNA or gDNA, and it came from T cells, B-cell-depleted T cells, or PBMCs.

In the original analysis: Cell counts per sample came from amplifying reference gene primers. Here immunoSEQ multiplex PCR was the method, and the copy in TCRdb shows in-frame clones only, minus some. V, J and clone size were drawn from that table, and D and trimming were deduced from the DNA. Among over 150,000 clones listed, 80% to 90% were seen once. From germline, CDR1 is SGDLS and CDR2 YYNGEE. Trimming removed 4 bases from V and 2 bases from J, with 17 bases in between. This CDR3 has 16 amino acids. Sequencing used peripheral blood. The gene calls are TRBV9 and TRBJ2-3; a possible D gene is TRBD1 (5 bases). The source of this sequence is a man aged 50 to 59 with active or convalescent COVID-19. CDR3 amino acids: CASSTGQSGLTDTQYF. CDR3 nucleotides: TGTGCCAGCAGCACCGGACAATCGGGCCTCACAGATACGCAGTATTTT. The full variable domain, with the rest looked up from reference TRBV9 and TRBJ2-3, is DSGVTQTPKHLITATGQRVTLRCSPRSGDLSVYWYQQSLDQGLQFLIQYYNGEERAKGNILERFSAQQFPDLHSELNLSSLELGDSALYFCASSTGQSGLTDTQYFGPGTRLTVL.